Listed below are T cell receptor beta chains from one sample, sequenced in a study of cytomegalovirus exposure and HLA in healthy donors. Sequenced by immunoSEQ multiplex PCR; TCRdb stores in-frame clones only, minus some. The profile shows some 78,000 clones, 90% to 97% of them singletons. Sequenced material: PBMCs. All receptors derive from a man aged 18 to 30 in good health and CMV-seropositive. CDR3s include the opening cysteine and the closing phenylalanine or tryptophan. The D gene is left open where the match is weak. Clone size is not always given. Where it is, it says once, few, many or a class for expanded clones.

V gene,J gene,D gene,clone size,CDR3 DNA,CDR3 protein
TRBV9,TRBJ2-3,.,once,TGTGCCAGCAGCCCTCGCGGCACAGATACGCAGTATTTT,CASSPRGTDTQYF
TRBV29-1,TRBJ2-5,.,.,TGCAGCGTGGCCGTTCCGTACCAAGAGACCCAGTACTTC,CSVAVPYQETQYF
TRBV19,TRBJ1-1,.,.,TGTGCCAGTAGTATCGCTATGAACACTGAAGCTTTCTTT,CASSIAMNTEAFF
TRBV18,TRBJ1-4,.,.,TGTGCCAGCTCACCTGACGACAACTGGAATGAAAAACTGTTTTTT,CASSPDDNWNEKLFF
TRBV7-9,TRBJ1-1,.,.,TGTGCCAGCAGCGTACAGGTGGTGATGACTGAAGCTTTCTTT,CASSVQVVMTEAFF
TRBV27,TRBJ2-3,TRBD2,.,TGTGCCAGCAGTGTAAGCGGGGGGTTGGGGGATACGCAGTATTTT,CASSVSGGLGDTQYF
TRBV5-4,TRBJ2-7,TRBD2,.,TGTGCCAGCACCGCCCGGACTAGCGGGAGATCCAACGAGCAGTACTTC,CASTARTSGRSNEQYF
TRBV6-5,TRBJ2-1,TRBD2,.,TGTGCCAGCAGCCCCAGCGGGAGGTCCTACAATGAGCAGTTCTTC,CASSPSGRSYNEQFF
TRBV5-1,TRBJ1-5,.,once,TGCGCCAGCAGCCCCGGTCCGCCGGGCAATCAGCCCCAGCATTTT,CASSPGPPGNQPQHF
TRBV10-3,TRBJ1-1,.,once,TGTGCCATCAGTGAGTTGGGGCGAAGGGGCGGCACTGAAGCTTTCTTT,CAISELGRRGGTEAFF
TRBV5-1,TRBJ1-2,.,once,TGCGCCAGCAGCTTGGACTCAAGCTATGGCTACACCTTC,CASSLDSSYGYTF
TRBV19,TRBJ2-1,TRBD2,.,TGTGCCAGTAGTATGCAGTCGGGACTAGCGAGTGAGCAGTTCTTC,CASSMQSGLASEQFF
TRBV6-5,TRBJ2-1,.,.,TGTGCCAGCAGTTTGGTAAGCGGGGAGCAGTTCTTC,CASSLVSGEQFF
TRBV7-7,TRBJ2-2,.,.,TGTGCTAGCAGCTTAGTCCCGGGGATAGACACCGGGGAGCTGTTTTTT,CASSLVPGIDTGELFF
TRBV4-2,TRBJ2-7,TRBD2,.,TGTGCCAGCAGCCAAGGACTAGCGGGCTCCTACGAGCAGTACTTC,CASSQGLAGSYEQYF
TRBV2,TRBJ2-5,.,.,TGTGCCAGCAGGAGGGAAGGGTCGCGGCGGGAGACCCAGTACTTC,CASRREGSRRETQYF
TRBV18,TRBJ1-1,TRBD1,.,TGTGCCAGCTCACAGACAGGGGGCTACACTGAAGCTTTCTTT,CASSQTGGYTEAFF
TRBV5-1,TRBJ2-2,.,.,TGCGCCAGCGACTTTGCGAACACCGGGGAGCTGTTTTTT,CASDFANTGELFF
TRBV6-6,TRBJ2-7,TRBD2,.,TGTGCCAGCAGTTACTCGAGTCTAGCGGGAGTCGAGCAGTACTTC,CASSYSSLAGVEQYF
TRBV27,TRBJ2-3,TRBD2,.,TGTGCCAGCAGTTTATTCGCCGCTAGCGGGAGTACAGATACGCAGTATTTT,CASSLFAASGSTDTQYF
TRBV5-1,TRBJ1-4,TRBD1,.,TGCGCCAGCAGCATCGGACAGGATAATGAAAAACTGTTTTTT,CASSIGQDNEKLFF
TRBV5-1,TRBJ2-3,TRBD1,.,TGCGCCAGCAGCCCTGGACAGGGGTTGGATACGCAGTATTTT,CASSPGQGLDTQYF
TRBV6-5,TRBJ2-7,.,.,TGTGCCAGCAGGAGATCCTACGAGCAGTACTTC,CASRRSYEQYF
TRBV13,TRBJ2-6,.,.,TGTGCCAGCAGCTTAGGCCGACTCTCTAGGGGCTCTGGGGCCAACGTCCTGACTTTC,CASSLGRLSRGSGANVLTF
TRBV6-5,TRBJ2-2,.,.,TGTGCCAGCAGTTACTCGGCCTGGAGGGAGGTGCTGTTTTTT,CASSYSAWREVLFF
TRBV18,TRBJ2-3,TRBD2,.,TGTGCCAGCTCACCACCTAGCGGGAGCACAGATACGCAGTATTTT,CASSPPSGSTDTQYF
TRBV28,TRBJ2-7,TRBD2,.,TGTGCCAGCAGTTATACTAGCGGGGGAGCCTACGAGCAGTACTTC,CASSYTSGGAYEQYF
TRBV11-1,TRBJ2-1,.,.,TGTGCCAGCAGCTTACGTCAGGGGACCTACAATGAGCAGTTCTTC,CASSLRQGTYNEQFF
TRBV5-4,TRBJ2-3,TRBD2,.,TGTGCCAGCAGCTTTTTAGCGGGAGATGGGTCTAGCACAGATACGCAGTATTTT,CASSFLAGDGSSTDTQYF
TRBV27,TRBJ2-7,.,.,TGTGCCAGCAGTCCTCTGAGAACGAACGAGCAGTACTTC,CASSPLRTNEQYF